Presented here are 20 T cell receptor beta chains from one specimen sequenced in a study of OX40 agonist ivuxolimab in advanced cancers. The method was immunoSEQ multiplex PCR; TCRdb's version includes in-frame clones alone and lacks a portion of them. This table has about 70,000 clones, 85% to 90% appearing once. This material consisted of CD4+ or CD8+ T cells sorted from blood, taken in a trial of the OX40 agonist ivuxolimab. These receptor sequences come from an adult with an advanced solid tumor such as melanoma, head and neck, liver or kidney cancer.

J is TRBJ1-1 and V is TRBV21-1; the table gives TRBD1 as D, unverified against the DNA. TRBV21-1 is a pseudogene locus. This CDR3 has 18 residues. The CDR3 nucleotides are TGTGCCAGCAGCAAATTGGGTCCTACAGGGGGCCCGAACACTGAAGCTTTCTTT. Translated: CASSKLGPTGGPNTEAFF.

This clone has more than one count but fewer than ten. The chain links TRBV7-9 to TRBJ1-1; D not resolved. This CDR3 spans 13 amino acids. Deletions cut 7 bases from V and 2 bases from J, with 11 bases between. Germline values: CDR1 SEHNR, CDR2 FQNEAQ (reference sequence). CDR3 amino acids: CASTLTVNTEAFF. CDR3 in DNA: TGTGCCAGCACCTTGACGGTTAACACTGAAGCTTTCTTT.

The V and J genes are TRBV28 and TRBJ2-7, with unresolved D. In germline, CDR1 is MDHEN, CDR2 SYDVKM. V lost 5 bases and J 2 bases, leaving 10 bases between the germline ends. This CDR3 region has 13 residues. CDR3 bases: TGTGCCAGCAGTCTACCGGTCCCCTACGAGCAGTACTTC. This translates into CASSLPVPYEQYF. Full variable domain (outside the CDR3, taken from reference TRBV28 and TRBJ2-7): DVKVTQSSRYLVKRTGEKVFLECVQDMDHENMFWYRQDPGLGLRLIYFSYDVKMKEKGDIPEGYSVSREKKERFSLILESASTNQTSMYLCASSLPVPYEQYFGPGTRLTVT.

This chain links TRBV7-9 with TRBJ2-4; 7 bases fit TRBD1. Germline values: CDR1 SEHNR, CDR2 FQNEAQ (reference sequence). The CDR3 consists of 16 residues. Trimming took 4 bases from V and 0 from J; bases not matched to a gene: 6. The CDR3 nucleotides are TGTGCCAGCAGCTCCACAGGGGTCGTAGCCAAAAACATTCAGTACTTC. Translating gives CASSSTGVVAKNIQYF. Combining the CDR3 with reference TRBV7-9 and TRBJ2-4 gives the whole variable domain DTGVSQNPRHKITKRGQNVTFRCDPISEHNRLYWYRQTLGQGPEFLTYFQNEAQLEKSRLLSDRFSAERPKGSFSTLEIQRTEQGDSAMYLCASSSTGVVAKNIQYFGAGTRLSVL.

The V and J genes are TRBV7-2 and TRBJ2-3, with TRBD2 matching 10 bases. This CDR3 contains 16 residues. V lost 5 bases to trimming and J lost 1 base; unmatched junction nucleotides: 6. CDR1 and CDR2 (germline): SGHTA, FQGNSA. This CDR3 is CASSPQGLAGTDTQYF. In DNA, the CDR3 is TGTGCCAGCAGCCCCCAAGGACTAGCGGGCACAGATACGCAGTATTTT.

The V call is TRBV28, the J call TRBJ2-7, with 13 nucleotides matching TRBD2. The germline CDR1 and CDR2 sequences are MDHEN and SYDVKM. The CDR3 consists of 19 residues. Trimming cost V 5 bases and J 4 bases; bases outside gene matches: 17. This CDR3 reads CASSPTRWTSGSHLYEQYF. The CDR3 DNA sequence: TGTGCCAGCAGTCCTACCCGATGGACTAGCGGGAGTCATTTATACGAGCAGTACTTC.

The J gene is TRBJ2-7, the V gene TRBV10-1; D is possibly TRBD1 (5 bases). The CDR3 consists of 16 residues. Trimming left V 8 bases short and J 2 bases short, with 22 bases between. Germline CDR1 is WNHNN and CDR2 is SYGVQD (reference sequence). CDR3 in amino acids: CASQGNVPPWAYEQYF. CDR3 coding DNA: TGCGCCAGCCAGGGAAACGTTCCCCCTTGGGCCTACGAGCAGTACTTC.

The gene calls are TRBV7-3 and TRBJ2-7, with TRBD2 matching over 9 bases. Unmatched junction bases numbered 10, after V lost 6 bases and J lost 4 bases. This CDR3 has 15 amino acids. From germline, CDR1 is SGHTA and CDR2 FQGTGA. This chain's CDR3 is CASRFSGSVGYEQYF. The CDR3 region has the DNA TGTGCCAGCAGGTTTAGCGGGAGTGTGGGATACGAGCAGTACTTC.

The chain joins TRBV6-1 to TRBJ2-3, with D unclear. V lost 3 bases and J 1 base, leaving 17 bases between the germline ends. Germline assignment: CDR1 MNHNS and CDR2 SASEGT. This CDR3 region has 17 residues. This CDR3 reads CASSDLPMGRRTDTQYF. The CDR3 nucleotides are TGTGCCAGCAGTGATCTCCCCATGGGCAGACGCACAGATACGCAGTATTTT.

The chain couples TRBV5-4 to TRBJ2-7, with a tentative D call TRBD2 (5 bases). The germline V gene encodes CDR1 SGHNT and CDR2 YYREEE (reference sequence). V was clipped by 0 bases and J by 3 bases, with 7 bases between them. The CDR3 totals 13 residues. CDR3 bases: TGTGCCAGCAGCTTGGCGGGATACTACGAGCAGTACTTC. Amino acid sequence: CASSLAGYYEQYF.

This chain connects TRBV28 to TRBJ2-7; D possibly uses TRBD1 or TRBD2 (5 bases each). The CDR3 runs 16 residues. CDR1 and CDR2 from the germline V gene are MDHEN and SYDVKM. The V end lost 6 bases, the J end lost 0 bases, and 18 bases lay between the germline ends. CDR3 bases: TGTGCCAGCAGCCCAACCCCGGGACGAGCCTCCTACGAGCAGTACTTC. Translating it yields CASSPTPGRASYEQYF.

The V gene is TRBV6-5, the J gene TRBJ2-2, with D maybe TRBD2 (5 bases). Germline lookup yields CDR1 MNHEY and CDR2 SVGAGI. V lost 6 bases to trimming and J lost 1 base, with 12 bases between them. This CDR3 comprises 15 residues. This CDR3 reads CASRVLRGNTGELFF. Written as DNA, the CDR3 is TGTGCCAGCAGGGTCCTCCGGGGGAACACCGGGGAGCTGTTTTTT.

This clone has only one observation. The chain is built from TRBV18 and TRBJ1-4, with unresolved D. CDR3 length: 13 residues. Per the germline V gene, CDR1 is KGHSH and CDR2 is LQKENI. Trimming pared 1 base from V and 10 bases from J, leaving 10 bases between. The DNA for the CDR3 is TGTGCCAGCTCACCACGGGCTCCCGCAAAACTGTTTTTT. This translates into CASSPRAPAKLFF.

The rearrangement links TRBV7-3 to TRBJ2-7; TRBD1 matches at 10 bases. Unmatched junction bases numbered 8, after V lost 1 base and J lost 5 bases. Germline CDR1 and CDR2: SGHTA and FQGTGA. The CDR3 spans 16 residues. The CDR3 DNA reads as TGTGCCAGCAGCTTAAACAGCCTTGGACAGGGGGACGAGCAGTACTTC. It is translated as CASSLNSLGQGDEQYF.

Here the CDR3 reads CARRGTSGGHNEQFF. As DNA, the CDR3 is TGTGCCAGGCGGGGGACTAGCGGGGGCCACAATGAGCAGTTCTTC. This rearrangement joins TRBV19 to TRBJ2-1; 14 bases line up with TRBD2. The germline V gene has CDR1 LNHDA and CDR2 SQIVND (reference sequence). V dropped 9 bases and J dropped 5; count of bases not matched to a gene: 6. The CDR3 loop spans 15 amino acids.

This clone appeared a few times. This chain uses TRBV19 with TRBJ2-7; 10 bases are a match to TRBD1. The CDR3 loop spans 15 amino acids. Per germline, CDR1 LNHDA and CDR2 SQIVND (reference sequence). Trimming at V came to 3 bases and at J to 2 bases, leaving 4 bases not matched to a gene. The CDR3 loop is CASSIRDRGPYEQYF. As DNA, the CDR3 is TGTGCCAGTAGTATCCGGGACAGGGGTCCCTACGAGCAGTACTTC.

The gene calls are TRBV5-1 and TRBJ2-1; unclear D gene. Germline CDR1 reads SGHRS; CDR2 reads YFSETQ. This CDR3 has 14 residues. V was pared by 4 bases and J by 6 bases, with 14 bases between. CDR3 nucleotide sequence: TGCGCCAGCAGCGGCTCCCTGCCCCTCAATGAGCAGTTCTTC. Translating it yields CASSGSLPLNEQFF.

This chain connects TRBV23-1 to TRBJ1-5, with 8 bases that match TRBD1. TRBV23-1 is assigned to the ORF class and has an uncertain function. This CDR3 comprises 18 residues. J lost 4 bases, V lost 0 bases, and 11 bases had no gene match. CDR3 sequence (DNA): TGCGCCAGCAGTCAATCGGGCAGGGGGCGACGTGGTAATCAGCCCCAGCATTTT. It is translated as CASSQSGRGRRGNQPQHF.

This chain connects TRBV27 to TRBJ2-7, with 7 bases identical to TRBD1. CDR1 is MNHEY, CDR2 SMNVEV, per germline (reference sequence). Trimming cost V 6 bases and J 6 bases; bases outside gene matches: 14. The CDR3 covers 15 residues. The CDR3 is CASSPQTGTEVEQYF. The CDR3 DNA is TGTGCCAGCAGCCCCCAAACCGGGACAGAGGTCGAGCAGTACTTC.

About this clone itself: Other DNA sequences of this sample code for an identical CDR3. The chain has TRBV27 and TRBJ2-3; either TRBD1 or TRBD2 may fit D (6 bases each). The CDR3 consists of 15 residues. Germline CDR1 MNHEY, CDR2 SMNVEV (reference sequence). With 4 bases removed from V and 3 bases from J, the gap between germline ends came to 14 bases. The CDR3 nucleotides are TGTGCCAGCAGTTCCCCCCGGGGGCTGACAGATACGCAGTATTTT. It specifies CASSSPRGLTDTQYF.